This is a list of T cell receptor beta chains from one sample in a study of regulatory T cells in long-lasting Graves disease. TCRdb ran MiXCR on the multiplex PCR reads and lists one entry per CDR3 protein. This table has 380,000 or so distinct CDR3 sequences, under 20% appearing once. This sample also belongs to another study, concerning T cells in Graves' hyperthyroidism and ophthalmopathy.

The source material was peripheral blood mononuclear cells (PBMCs), sampled at new diagnosis, from a patient treated with antithyroid drugs. These TCRs come from a woman aged 18-29 years with Graves disease. Both conserved end residues are part of each CDR3. D genes are given only for firm matches. The size entry is marked missing in some rows and otherwise reads once, few, many or a size class.

j_call clone_size v_call d_call cdr3_nt cdr3_aa
TRBJ2-3 many TRBV11-2 NA TGTGCCAGCAGCTACCCGAGTGGTACGCAGTATTTT CASSYPSGTQYF
TRBJ2-3 few TRBV27 NA TGTGCCAGCAGCCCCGATGCAGATACGCAGTATTTT CASSPDADTQYF
TRBJ2-1 NA TRBV20-1 TRBD2 TGCAGTGCTCCCCGGACTAGCGGGAGGTGGAATGAGCAGTTCTTC CSAPRTSGRWNEQFF
TRBJ2-7 many TRBV28 NA TGTGCCAGCAGTTTCGGCGGTCCCCGCGAGCAGTACTTC CASSFGGPREQYF
TRBJ2-1 many TRBV6-1 TRBD2 TGTGCCAGCAGTCCCTCTCTAGCGGGGCTATACAATGAGCAGTTCTTC CASSPSLAGLYNEQFF
TRBJ2-1 many TRBV2 NA TGTGCCAGCAGTCTTCCTGGGAGCTCCTACAATGAGCAGTTCTTC CASSLPGSSYNEQFF
TRBJ1-6 NA TRBV19 NA TGTGCCAGTACTCACGGTGGGAGGGAGAATTCACCCCTCCACTTT CASTHGGRENSPLHF
TRBJ1-1 NA TRBV19 NA TGTGCCAGTAGTATAACGACAGGATTGAACACTGAAGCTTTCTTT CASSITTGLNTEAFF
TRBJ2-5 NA TRBV29-1 TRBD1 TGCAGCGTTGAAGTGACAGGGCGACAAGAGACCCAGTACTTC CSVEVTGRQETQYF
TRBJ2-7 many TRBV7-8 TRBD1 TGTGCCAGCAGCTTAGAGGGACAGCCCCTCTACGAGCAGTACTTC CASSLEGQPLYEQYF
TRBJ1-2 few TRBV4-2 TRBD1 TGTGCCAGCAGCCAAGACGACAGGGGGAGCTACACCTTC CASSQDDRGSYTF
TRBJ2-1 many TRBV5-1 NA TGCGCCAGCAGCAATTACGCCGGTGGTGAGCAGTTCTTC CASSNYAGGEQFF
TRBJ2-1 many TRBV13 NA TGTGCCAGCATAAACCAGGGAGCCTACAATGAGCAGTTCTTC CASINQGAYNEQFF
TRBJ1-5 many TRBV5-6 NA TGTGCCAGCAGCTTCTTAGCCGGGACATCGGGCAATCAGCCCCAGCATTTT CASSFLAGTSGNQPQHF
TRBJ2-7 many TRBV6-1 TRBD1 TGTGCCAGCATCGGGCAGGGGGTAAGATACGAGCAGTACTTC CASIGQGVRYEQYF
TRBJ2-3 many TRBV28 NA TGTGCCAGCAGTGGAGGGACAGTAAGCACAGATACGCAGTATTTT CASSGGTVSTDTQYF
TRBJ2-1 many TRBV5-1 TRBD2 TGCGCCAGCAGCTCCGCCTTACTAGCGGGGGGGGACGAGCAGTTCTTC CASSSALLAGGDEQFF
TRBJ2-7 many TRBV6-2/TRBV6-3 TRBD1 TGTGCCAGCAGTTCGCCCCCGGGACAGGGGGCCTACGAGCAGTACTTC CASSSPPGQGAYEQYF
TRBJ2-1 many TRBV12-3/TRBV12-4 NA TGTGCCAGCAGTTTCTCCGACGAGTACAATGAGCAGTTCTTC CASSFSDEYNEQFF
TRBJ1-2 many TRBV28 NA TGTGCCAGCAGTTTCGGGGGGCCTAACTATGGCTACACCTTC CASSFGGPNYGYTF